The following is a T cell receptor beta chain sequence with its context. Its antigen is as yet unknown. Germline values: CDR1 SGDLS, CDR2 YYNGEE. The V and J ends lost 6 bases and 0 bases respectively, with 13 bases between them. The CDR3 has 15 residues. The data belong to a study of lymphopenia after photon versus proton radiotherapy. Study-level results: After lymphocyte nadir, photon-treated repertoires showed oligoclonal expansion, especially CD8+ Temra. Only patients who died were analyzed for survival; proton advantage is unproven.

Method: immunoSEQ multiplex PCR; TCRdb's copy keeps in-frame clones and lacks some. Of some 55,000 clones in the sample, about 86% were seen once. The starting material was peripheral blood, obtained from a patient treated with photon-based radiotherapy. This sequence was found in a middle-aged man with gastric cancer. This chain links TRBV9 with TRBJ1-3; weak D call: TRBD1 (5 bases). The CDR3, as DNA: TGTGCCAGCACCCCCGGGACTTTCTCTGGAAACACCATATATTTT. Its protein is CASTPGTFSGNTIYF.